This T cell receptor beta chain was found in a study of shared clonotypes between healthy human individuals. It was at deep level that the assay was run. Profiling relied on immunoSEQ multiplex PCR, and the TCRdb table lists in-frame clones only, not all of them. The data show some 2,100,000 clones, roughly 95% seen once. The CDR3 sequence is 18 residues long. Per the germline V gene, CDR1 is LGHNA and CDR2 is YSLEER. Trimming took 1 base from V and 0 from J; bases not matched to a gene: 8. This clonotype was obtained from a man between 18 and 35 years old in good health. The genes are TRBV4-3 and TRBJ2-3; 9 nucleotides match TRBD2. The sequencing sample was made of naive CD4+ T cells sorted from blood. The subset is: CD45RA+ positively selected. The CDR3 DNA is TGCGCCAGCAGCCAAGTTAGGGCGGGAGGGCCTAGCACAGATACGCAGTATTTT. This codes for CASSQVRAGGPSTDTQYF.